What follows are 7 T cell receptor beta chains derived from one specimen sequenced in a study of T cell clonotyping in hematopoietic cell transplantation. Indicated time point: recipient sample about 28 days before transplant, after cytoreduction. The method was immunoSEQ multiplex PCR; TCRdb's version includes in-frame clones alone and lacks a portion of them. The sample includes 65,000 to 80,000 clones, roughly 95% of them seen just once. The source was peripheral blood mononuclear cells, collected before stem cell transplant. Receptor source: a woman aged 45-65 years with acute myeloid leukemia. Some clones in this sample may be carry-over from other donors' samples.

Regarding this clone: The junction differs from germline at one of its ends, possibly a read error. The V and J genes are TRBV6-1 and TRBJ1-2; D is uncertain. This CDR3 has 13 amino acids. Per the germline V gene, CDR1 is MNHNS and CDR2 is SASEGT. The CDR3 here is CASSEVGNYGYTF. CDR3 DNA sequence: TGTGCCAGCAGCGAAGTAGGGAACTATGGCTACACCTTC.

V usage is TRBV6-1 and J usage is TRBJ1-3; D remains ambiguous. With 7 bases removed from V and 4 bases from J, the gap between germline ends came to 8 bases. In germline, CDR1 is MNHNS, CDR2 SASEGT. The CDR3 is made up of 12 amino acids. CDR3 residues: CASTRAGNTIYF. In nucleotides, the CDR3 is TGTGCCAGCACGCGAGCGGGAAACACCATATATTTT.

V gene TRBV4-1 combines with J gene TRBJ1-2, with 9 nucleotides matching TRBD1. CDR1 is MGHRA, CDR2 YSYEKL, per germline. This CDR3 contains 18 residues. The V gene end was trimmed by 5 bases and the J gene end by 3 bases; junction bases not matched to a gene: 16. CDR3 bases: TGCGCCAGCAGCTCGTTTGAGAGAGGGACAGGGAGGGACTATGGCTACACCTTC. Amino acid sequence: CASSSFERGTGRDYGYTF.

The DNA of the CDR3 is TGTGCCAGCAGCTGGGACAGGGGGGACGAGCAGTACTTC. Amino acid sequence: CASSWDRGDEQYF. The rearrangement links TRBV7-9 to TRBJ2-7; 11 bases align to TRBD1. Germline V lookup: CDR1 SEHNR, CDR2 FQNEAQ (reference sequence). This CDR3 contains 13 residues. Trimming took 4 bases from V and 5 from J; bases not matched to a gene: 1.

The chain is built from TRBV19 and TRBJ2-7, with D possibly matching TRBD2 (5 bases). Between the trimmed V and J ends, which lost 5 bases and 6 bases, there was a span of 14 bases. The length of the CDR3 is 13 residues. Germline V gives CDR1 LNHDA, CDR2 SQIVND (reference sequence). The CDR3 sequence is CASSVRGAVEQYF. DNA of the CDR3: TGTGCCAGTAGTGTCCGGGGTGCAGTCGAGCAGTACTTC.

V and J are TRBV19 and TRBJ2-5; 8 positions match TRBD1. V lost 6 bases to trimming and J lost 2 bases; unmatched junction nucleotides: 2. There are 13 residues in the CDR3. Germline CDR1 LNHDA, CDR2 SQIVND (reference sequence). The CDR3 reads CASRDRVQETQYF. CDR3 DNA sequence: TGTGCCAGTAGGGACAGGGTTCAAGAGACCCAGTACTTC.

The chain employs TRBV5-6 and TRBJ1-2, with TRBD1 matching 8 bases. The V and J ends lost 0 bases and 2 bases, in that order; junction bases with no gene match: 3. The CDR3 is 15 residues long. Germline values: CDR1 SGHDT, CDR2 YYEEEE. The CDR3 bases are TGTGCCAGCAGCTTGGGCCCAGGGGGCAACTATGGCTACACCTTC. Translated: CASSLGPGGNYGYTF.